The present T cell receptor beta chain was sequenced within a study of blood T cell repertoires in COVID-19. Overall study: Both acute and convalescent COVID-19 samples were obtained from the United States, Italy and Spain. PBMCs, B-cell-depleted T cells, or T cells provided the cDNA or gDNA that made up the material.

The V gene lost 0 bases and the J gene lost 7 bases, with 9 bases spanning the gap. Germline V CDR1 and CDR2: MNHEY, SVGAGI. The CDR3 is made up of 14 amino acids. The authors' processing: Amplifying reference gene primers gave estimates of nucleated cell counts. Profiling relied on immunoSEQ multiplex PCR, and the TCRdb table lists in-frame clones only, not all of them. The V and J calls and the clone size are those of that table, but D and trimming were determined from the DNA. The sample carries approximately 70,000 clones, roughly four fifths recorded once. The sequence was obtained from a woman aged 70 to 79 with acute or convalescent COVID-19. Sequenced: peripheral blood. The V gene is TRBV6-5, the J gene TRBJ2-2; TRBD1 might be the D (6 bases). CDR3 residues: CASSYSQGIGELFF. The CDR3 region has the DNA TGTGCCAGCAGTTACTCGCAGGGGATCGGGGAGCTGTTTTTT.